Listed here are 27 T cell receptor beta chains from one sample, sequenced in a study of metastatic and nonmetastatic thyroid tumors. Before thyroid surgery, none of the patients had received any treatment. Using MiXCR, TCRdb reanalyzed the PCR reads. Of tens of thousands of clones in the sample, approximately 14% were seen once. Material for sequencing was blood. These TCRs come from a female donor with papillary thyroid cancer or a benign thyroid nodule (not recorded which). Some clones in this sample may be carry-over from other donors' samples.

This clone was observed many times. The CDR3 reads CASSQPGTSGEQYF. The CDR3 bases are TGTGCCAGCAGCCAACCTGGGACCTCCGGGGAGCAGTACTTC. This rearrangement joins TRBV4-2 to TRBJ2-7, with D perhaps being TRBD1 or TRBD2 (5 bases each). V shed 2 bases and J shed 7 bases, with 15 bases lying between them. Germline-derived CDR1 and CDR2 are LGHNA and YNFKEQ. The CDR3 is 14 residues long.

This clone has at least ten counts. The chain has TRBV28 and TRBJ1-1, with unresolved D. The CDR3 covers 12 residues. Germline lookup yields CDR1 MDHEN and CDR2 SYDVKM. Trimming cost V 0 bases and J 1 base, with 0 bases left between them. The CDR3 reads CASSLWNTEAFF. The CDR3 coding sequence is TGTGCCAGCAGTTTATGGAACACTGAAGCTTTCTTT.

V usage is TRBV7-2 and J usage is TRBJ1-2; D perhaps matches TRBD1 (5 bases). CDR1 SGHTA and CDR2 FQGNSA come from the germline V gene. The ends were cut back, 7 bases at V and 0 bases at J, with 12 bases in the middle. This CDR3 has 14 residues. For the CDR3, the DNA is TGTGCCAGCACCCTGGGACGCGCTAACTATGGCTACACCTTC. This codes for CASTLGRANYGYTF.

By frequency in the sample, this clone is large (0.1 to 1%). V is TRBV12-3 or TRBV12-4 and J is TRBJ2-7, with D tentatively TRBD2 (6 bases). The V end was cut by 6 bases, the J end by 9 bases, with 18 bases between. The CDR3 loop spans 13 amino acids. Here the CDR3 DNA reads TGTGCCAGCAGCTCCGAGGGAGGATTGGGGCAGTACTTC. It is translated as CASSSEGGLGQYF.

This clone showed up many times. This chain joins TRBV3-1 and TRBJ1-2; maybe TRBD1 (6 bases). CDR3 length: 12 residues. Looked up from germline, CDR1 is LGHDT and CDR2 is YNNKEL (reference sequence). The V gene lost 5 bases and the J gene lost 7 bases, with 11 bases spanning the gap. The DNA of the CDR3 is TGTGCCAGCAGCTCTCAGGGGAGTGGCTACACCTTC. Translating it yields CASSSQGSGYTF.

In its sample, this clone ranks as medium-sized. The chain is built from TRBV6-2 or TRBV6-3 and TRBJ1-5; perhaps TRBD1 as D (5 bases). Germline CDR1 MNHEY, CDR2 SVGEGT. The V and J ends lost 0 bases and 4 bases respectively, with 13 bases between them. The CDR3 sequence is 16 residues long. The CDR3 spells CASSYSLGVPNQPQHF. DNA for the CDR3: TGTGCCAGCAGTTACTCTCTGGGGGTGCCTAATCAGCCCCAGCATTTT.

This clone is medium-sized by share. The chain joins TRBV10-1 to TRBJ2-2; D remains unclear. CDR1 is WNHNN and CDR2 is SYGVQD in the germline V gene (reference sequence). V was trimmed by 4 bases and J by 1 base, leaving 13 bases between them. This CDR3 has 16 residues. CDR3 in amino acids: CASSATEIENTGELFF. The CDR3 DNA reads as TGCGCCAGCAGTGCCACAGAGATAGAGAACACCGGGGAGCTGTTTTTT.

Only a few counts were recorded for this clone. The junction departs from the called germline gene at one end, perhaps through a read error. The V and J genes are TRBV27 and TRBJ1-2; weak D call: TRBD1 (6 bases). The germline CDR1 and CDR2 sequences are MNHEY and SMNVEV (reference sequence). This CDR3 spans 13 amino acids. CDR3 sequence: CASSWARGYGYTF. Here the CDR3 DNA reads TGTGCCAGTAGTTGGGCCAGGGGCTATGGCTACACCTTC.

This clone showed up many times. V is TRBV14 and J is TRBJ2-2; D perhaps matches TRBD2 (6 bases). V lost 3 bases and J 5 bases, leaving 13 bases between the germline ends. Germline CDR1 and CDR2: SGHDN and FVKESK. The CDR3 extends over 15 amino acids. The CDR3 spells CASSHPLGGTGELFF. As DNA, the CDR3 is TGTGCCAGCAGCCACCCACTGGGGGGAACCGGGGAGCTGTTTTTT.

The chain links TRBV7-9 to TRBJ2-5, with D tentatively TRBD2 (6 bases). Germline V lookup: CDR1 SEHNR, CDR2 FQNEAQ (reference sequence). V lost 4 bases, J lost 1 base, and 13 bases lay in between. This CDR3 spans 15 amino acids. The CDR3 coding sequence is TGTGCCAGCAGCTCGCGACTAGTAGCCCAAGAGACCCAGTACTTC. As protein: CASSSRLVAQETQYF. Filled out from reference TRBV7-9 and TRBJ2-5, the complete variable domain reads DTGVSQNPRHKITKRGQNVTFRCDPISEHNRLYWYRQTLGQGPEFLTYFQNEAQLEKSRLLSDRFSAERPKGSFSTLEIQRTEQGDSAMYLCASSSRLVAQETQYFGPGTRLLVL.

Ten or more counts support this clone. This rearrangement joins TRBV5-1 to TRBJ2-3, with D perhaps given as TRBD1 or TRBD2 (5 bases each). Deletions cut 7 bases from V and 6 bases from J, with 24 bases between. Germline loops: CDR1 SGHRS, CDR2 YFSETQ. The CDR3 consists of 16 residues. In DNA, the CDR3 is TGCGCCAGCGGATCCGCCTTAACCGGGGCCGGGGATACGCAGTATTTT. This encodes CASGSALTGAGDTQYF.

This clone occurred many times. For the CDR3, the DNA is TGTGCCAGCAGTTTCCCCGCTTCACTGCGGGCCCTCTCCTACAATGAGCAGTTCTTC. Translation: CASSFPASLRALSYNEQFF. J is TRBJ2-1 and V is TRBV28; tentative D call: TRBD2 (5 bases). CDR3 length: 19 amino acids. Germline values: CDR1 MDHEN, CDR2 SYDVKM. V dropped 3 bases and J dropped 0 bases, with 21 bases sitting between them.

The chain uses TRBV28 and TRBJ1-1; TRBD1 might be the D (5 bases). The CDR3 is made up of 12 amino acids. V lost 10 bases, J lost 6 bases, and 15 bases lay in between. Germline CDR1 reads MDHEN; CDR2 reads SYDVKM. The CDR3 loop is CANIFRGPEAFF. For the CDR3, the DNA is TGTGCCAACATTTTCCGGGGCCCTGAAGCTTTCTTT.

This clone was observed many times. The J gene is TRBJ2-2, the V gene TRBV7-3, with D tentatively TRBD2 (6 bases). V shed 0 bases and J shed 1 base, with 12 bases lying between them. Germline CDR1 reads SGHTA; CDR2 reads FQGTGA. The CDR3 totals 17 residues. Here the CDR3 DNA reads TGTGCCAGCAGCTTAACCGGCGGGACGGGGAACACCGGGGAGCTGTTTTTT. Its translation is CASSLTGGTGNTGELFF.

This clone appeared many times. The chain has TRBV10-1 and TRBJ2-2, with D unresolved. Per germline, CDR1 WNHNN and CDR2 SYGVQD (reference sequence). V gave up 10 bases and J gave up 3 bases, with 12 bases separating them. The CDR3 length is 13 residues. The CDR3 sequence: CATQRDDTGELFF. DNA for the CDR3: TGCGCCACCCAACGAGACGACACCGGGGAGCTGTTTTTT.

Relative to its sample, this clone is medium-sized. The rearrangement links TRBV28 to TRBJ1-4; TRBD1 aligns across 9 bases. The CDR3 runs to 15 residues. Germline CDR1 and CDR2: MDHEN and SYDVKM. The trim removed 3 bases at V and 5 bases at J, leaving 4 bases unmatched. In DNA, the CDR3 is TGTGCCAGCAGTTTTGGGACAGGGTGGAATGAAAAACTGTTTTTT. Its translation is CASSFGTGWNEKLFF.

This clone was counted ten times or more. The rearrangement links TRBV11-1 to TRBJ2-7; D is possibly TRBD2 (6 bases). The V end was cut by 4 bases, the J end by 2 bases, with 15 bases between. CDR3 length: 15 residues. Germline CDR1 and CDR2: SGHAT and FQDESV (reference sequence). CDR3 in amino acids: CASSWMEGETYEQYF. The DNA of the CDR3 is TGTGCCAGCAGCTGGATGGAGGGTGAAACCTACGAGCAGTACTTC. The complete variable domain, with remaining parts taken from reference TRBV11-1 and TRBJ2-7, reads EAEVAQSPRYKITEKSQAVAFWCDPISGHATLYWYRQILGQGPELLVQFQDESVVDDSQLPKDRFSAERLKGVDSTLKIQPAELGDSAMYLCASSWMEGETYEQYFGPGTRLTVT.

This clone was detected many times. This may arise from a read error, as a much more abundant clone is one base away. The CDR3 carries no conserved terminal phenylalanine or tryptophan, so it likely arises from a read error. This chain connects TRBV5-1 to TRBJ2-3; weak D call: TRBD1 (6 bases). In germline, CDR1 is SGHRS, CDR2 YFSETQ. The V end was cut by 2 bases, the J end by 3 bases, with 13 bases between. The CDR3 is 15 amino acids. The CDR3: CASSFEQGGTDTQYL. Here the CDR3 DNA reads TGCGCCAGCAGCTTTGAACAGGGCGGGACAGATACGCAGTATCTT.

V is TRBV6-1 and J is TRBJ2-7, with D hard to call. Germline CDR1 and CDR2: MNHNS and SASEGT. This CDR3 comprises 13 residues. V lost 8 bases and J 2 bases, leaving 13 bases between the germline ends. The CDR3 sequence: CASRVQLPYEQYF. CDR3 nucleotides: TGTGCCAGCCGCGTACAGTTACCCTACGAGCAGTACTTC.

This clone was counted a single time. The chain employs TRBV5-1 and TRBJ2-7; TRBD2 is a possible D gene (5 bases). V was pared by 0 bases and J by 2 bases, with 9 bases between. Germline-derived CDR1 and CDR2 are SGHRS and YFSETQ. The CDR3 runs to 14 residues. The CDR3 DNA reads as TGCGCCAGCAGCTTGGCCTGGGGAGCCTACGAGCAGTACTTC. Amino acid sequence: CASSLAWGAYEQYF. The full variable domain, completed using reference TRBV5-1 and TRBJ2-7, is KAGVTQTPRYLIKTRGQQVTLSCSPISGHRSVSWYQQTPGQGLQFLFEYFSETQRNKGNFPGRFSGRQFSNSRSEMNVSTLELGDSALYLCASSLAWGAYEQYFGPGTRLTVT.

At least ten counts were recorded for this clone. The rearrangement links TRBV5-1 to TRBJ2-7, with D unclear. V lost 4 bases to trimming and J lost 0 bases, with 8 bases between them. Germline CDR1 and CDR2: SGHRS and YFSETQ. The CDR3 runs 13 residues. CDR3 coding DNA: TGCGCCAGCAGCCTGGGCAGCTCCTACGAGCAGTACTTC. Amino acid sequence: CASSLGSSYEQYF. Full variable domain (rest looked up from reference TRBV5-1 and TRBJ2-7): KAGVTQTPRYLIKTRGQQVTLSCSPISGHRSVSWYQQTPGQGLQFLFEYFSETQRNKGNFPGRFSGRQFSNSRSEMNVSTLELGDSALYLCASSLGSSYEQYFGPGTRLTVT.

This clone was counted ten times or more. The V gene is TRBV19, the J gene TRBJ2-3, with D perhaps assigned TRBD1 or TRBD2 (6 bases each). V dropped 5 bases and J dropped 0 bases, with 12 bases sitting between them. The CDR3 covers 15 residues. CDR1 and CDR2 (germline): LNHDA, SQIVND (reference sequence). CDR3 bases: TGTGCCAGTAGTCTAAGGGGGGAGAGCACAGATACGCAGTATTTT. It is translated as CASSLRGESTDTQYF.

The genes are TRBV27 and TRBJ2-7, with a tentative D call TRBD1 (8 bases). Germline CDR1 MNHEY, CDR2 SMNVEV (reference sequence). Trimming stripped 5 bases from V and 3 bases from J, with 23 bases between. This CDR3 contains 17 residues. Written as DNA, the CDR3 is TGTGCCAGCAGTAAAAAAGGGGGGGGACAGGAACTCTACGAGCAGTACTTC. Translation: CASSKKGGGQELYEQYF.

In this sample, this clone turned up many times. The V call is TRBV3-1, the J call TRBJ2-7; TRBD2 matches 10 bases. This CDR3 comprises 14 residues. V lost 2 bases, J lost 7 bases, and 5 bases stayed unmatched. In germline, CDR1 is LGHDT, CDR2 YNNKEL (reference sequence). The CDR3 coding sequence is TGTGCCAGCAGCCAAATAGCGGGGGGAGTAGAGCAGTACTTC. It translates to CASSQIAGGVEQYF.

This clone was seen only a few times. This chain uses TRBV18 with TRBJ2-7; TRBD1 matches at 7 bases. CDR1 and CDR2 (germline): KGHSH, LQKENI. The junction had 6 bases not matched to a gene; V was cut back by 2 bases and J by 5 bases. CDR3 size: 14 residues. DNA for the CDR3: TGTGCCAGCTCACCATTGCTTACAGGGGACGAGCAGTACTTC. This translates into CASSPLLTGDEQYF.

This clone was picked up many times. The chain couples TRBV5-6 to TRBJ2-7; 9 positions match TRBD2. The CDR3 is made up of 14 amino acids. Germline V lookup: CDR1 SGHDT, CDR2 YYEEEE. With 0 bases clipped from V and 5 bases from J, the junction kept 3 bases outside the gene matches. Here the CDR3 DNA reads TGTGCCAGCAGCTTGGGCGGGGGGGTTAACGAGCAGTACTTC. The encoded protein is CASSLGGGVNEQYF.

The CDR3 sequence is CSALSRVQETQYF. CDR3 nucleotide sequence: TGCAGTGCCTTATCCCGGGTTCAAGAGACCCAGTACTTC. This rearrangement joins TRBV20-1 to TRBJ2-5; D is unresolved. The CDR3 consists of 13 residues. Trimming left V 6 bases short and J 2 bases short, with 13 bases between. Per the germline V gene, CDR1 is DFQATT and CDR2 is SNEGSKA (reference sequence).